This T cell receptor beta chain is from a study of blood T cell repertoires in COVID-19. Study summary: Samples representing acute and convalescent COVID-19 were sourced from the United States, Italy and Spain. T cells, B-cell-depleted T cells, or PBMCs provided the cDNA or gDNA that served as material.

Per the authors' pipeline: How many nucleated cells were present was estimated from reference gene primer amplification. TCRdb keeps only in-frame clones here, not all; method: immunoSEQ multiplex PCR. V, J and clone size are taken as reported in that table, and D and trimming were inferred from the DNA itself. The table includes roughly 240,000 clones, over 65% detected once. Germline CDR1 SEHNR, CDR2 FQNEAQ (reference sequence). This CDR3 region has 14 residues. The V end was cut by 1 base, the J end by 6 bases, with 12 bases between. J is TRBJ1-1 and V is TRBV7-9; weak D call: TRBD1 (5 bases). Specimen: peripheral blood. This TCR was recovered from a man between 60 and 75 years old who had recovered from COVID-19. CDR3 nucleotides: TGTGCCAGCAGCTTAGAAGGGGTGCTCGCTGAAGCTTTCTTT. Residues: CASSLEGVLAEAFF.